Listed here are 6 T cell receptor beta chains from one sample, sequenced in a study of kidney transplant recipient with SARS-CoV-2 infection (dated by TCRdb to the early 2020s). The instrument was an Illumina MiSeq. TCRdb took the public reads, trimmed them with fastp at Q25, ran MiXCR for clone calling and kept in-frame beta chains. Each entry is one CDR3 protein sequence, shown with its most common DNA and genes. This sample lists fewer than 250,000 distinct CDR3 sequences; about 28% were detected once. The top ten clones comprise about 7% of the sample. This specimen's time point label, interpreted: pre-pandemic baseline sample and day 111 after first positive SARS-CoV-2 test. The sample consisted of a blood sample, taken at baseline and on day 111 from a kidney transplant recipient. The receptors here all came from a male patient between 25 and 39 years old who had COVID-19 and was a kidney transplant recipient. Following a transplant, some T lymphocytes may have been derived from the graft donor.

This chain connects TRBV29-1 to TRBJ1-1, with D uncertain. This CDR3 has 13 residues. Germline CDR1 and CDR2: SQVTM and ANQGSEA. Trimming pared 7 bases from V and 2 bases from J, leaving 14 bases between. As DNA, the CDR3 is TGCAGCGGTTATTCGGGCCCTAACACTGAAGCTTTCTTT. This translates into CSGYSGPNTEAFF.

The chain carries TRBV7-9 and TRBJ1-2; D uncertain. The V end lost 5 bases, the J end lost 4 bases, and 23 bases lay between the germline ends. Looked up from germline, CDR1 is SEHNR and CDR2 is FQNEAQ (reference sequence). The CDR3 runs to 17 residues. CDR3 sequence reads: CASSGVRCHGKTYGYTF. Here the CDR3 DNA reads TGTGCCAGCAGCGGCGTAAGATGCCATGGAAAGACCTATGGCTACACCTTC.

In its sample, this clonotype was seen many times. The genes are TRBV3-1 and TRBJ2-2; D not certain. Germline V gene sequence: CDR1 LGHDT, CDR2 YNNKEL (reference sequence). The CDR3 contains 18 residues. V lost 5 bases to trimming and J lost 5 bases, with 24 bases between them. CDR3 sequence: CASSKLSPISGLTGELFF. In DNA form, the CDR3 reads TGTGCCAGCAGCAAATTAAGTCCCATTTCAGGCTTGACCGGGGAGCTGTTTTTT.

This clonotype appeared many times. The genes are TRBV7-9 and TRBJ2-1; the match to TRBD2 covers 10 bases. The CDR3 runs 14 residues. Germline V gene sequence: CDR1 SEHNR, CDR2 FQNEAQ (reference sequence). After removal of 7 bases from V and 5 bases from J, the junction contained 5 bases not matched to a gene. CDR3 nucleotide sequence: TGTGCCAGCATGCCGGGACTAGCGAACAATGAGCAGTTCTTC. As protein: CASMPGLANNEQFF.

The table lists this clonotype with a few counts. The V call is TRBV7-2, the J call TRBJ2-1; 8 nucleotides line up with TRBD2. Germline CDR1 is SGHTA and CDR2 is FQGNSA. With 3 bases clipped from V and 4 bases from J, the junction kept 5 bases outside the gene matches. The CDR3 runs 15 residues. CDR3 protein: CASSFGASGYNEQFF. CDR3 nucleotides: TGTGCCAGCAGCTTCGGGGCTAGCGGGTACAATGAGCAGTTCTTC.

This clonotype was seen repeatedly, ten times or more. This chain uses TRBV19 with TRBJ1-5; 10 bases map to TRBD1. Trimming at V came to 3 bases and at J to 3 bases, leaving 5 bases not matched to a gene. The germline V gene has CDR1 LNHDA and CDR2 SQIVND (reference sequence). CDR3 length: 16 residues. CDR3 bases: TGTGCCAGTAGTATGTGGGGACAGGGGTACAATCAGCCCCAGCATTTT. Its translation is CASSMWGQGYNQPQHF.